Shown below are 32 T cell receptor beta chains from a single sample sequenced in a study of naive and memory T cell subsets. The beta constant-region primer was an equimolar mix of two oligonucleotides covering TRBC1 and TRBC2. A single record per CDR3 protein comes from TCRdb applying MiXCR to the UMI-ligation and nested PCR reads. The data contain roughly 98,000 distinct CDR3 sequences, about 6.5% of them seen just once; the ten biggest clones take up 1.6%. The sequenced material came from central memory CD4+ T cells from blood. These receptors originate from a human donor in good health.

This clonotype was recorded a few times. The rearrangement links TRBV18 to TRBJ2-5; no definite D call. With 5 bases removed from V and 2 bases from J, the gap between germline ends came to 6 bases. The CDR3 totals 12 residues. Germline values: CDR1 KGHSH, CDR2 LQKENI. In nucleotides, the CDR3 is TGTGCCAGCTCAAACACTCAAGAGACCCAGTACTTC. Its translation: CASSNTQETQYF.

This clonotype has a handful of counts. The chain uses TRBV28 and TRBJ2-7, with D unresolved. CDR3 length: 14 amino acids. V was pared by 5 bases and J by 2 bases, with 13 bases between. Germline CDR1 and CDR2: MDHEN and SYDVKM. The DNA for the CDR3 is TGTGCCAGCAGTACACGAGAACGAGCCTACGAGCAGTACTTC. This translates into CASSTRERAYEQYF.

The chain recombines TRBV15 with TRBJ2-2; D is ambiguous. Germline V gene lookup returns CDR1 LNHNV and CDR2 YYDKDF (reference sequence). Trimming removed 8 bases at V and 1 base at J, with 5 bases between. The CDR3 sequence is 12 residues long. This CDR3 reads CATRQNTGELFF. The CDR3 DNA reads TGTGCCACCCGACAGAACACCGGGGAGCTGTTTTTT.

This clonotype came up a few times. The chain combines TRBV20-1 with TRBJ1-1; D is perhaps TRBD1 (6 bases). The length of the CDR3 is 13 residues. Trimming removed 2 bases from V and 10 bases from J, with 17 bases in between. Looked up from germline, CDR1 is DFQATT and CDR2 is SNEGSKA (reference sequence). CDR3 region: CSARSDSPRVAFF. The CDR3 nucleotides are TGCAGTGCTAGATCGGACAGCCCCAGGGTAGCTTTCTTT.

This clonotype has a count of ten or more. CDR3 in DNA: TGCAGTGCTAGAGGCCCCTTAGCTAACTATGGCTACACCTTC. Translation: CSARGPLANYGYTF. This chain joins TRBV20-1 and TRBJ1-2; D not certain. The CDR3 is 14 amino acids. Germline V lookup: CDR1 DFQATT, CDR2 SNEGSKA (reference sequence). V lost 1 base, J lost 0 bases, and 9 bases lay in between.

This clonotype has a handful of counts. V and J are TRBV7-2 and TRBJ2-1, with a tentative D call TRBD1 (5 bases). The CDR3 is made up of 16 amino acids. Germline assignment: CDR1 SGHTA and CDR2 FQGNSA. The ends were cut back, 1 base at V and 5 bases at J, with 15 bases in the middle. The CDR3 DNA reads as TGTGCCAGCAGCTTAGGGGGCCACGCCAGAAACAATGAGCAGTTCTTC. The encoded protein is CASSLGGHARNNEQFF.

This clonotype showed up many times. The rearrangement links TRBV27 to TRBJ1-6; tentatively, D is TRBD1 (6 bases). CDR3 size: 13 residues. Trimming cost V 6 bases and J 13 bases, with 16 bases left between them. Germline CDR1 MNHEY, CDR2 SMNVEV (reference sequence). The CDR3 coding sequence is TGTGCCAGCAGGGGGGGCGGGGGGTCCCCCCTCCACTTT. This translates into CASRGGGGSPLHF.

Many counts were recorded for this clonotype. The J gene is TRBJ2-7, the V gene TRBV7-9, with TRBD1 matching over 7 bases. This CDR3 spans 16 amino acids. Germline-derived CDR1 and CDR2 are SEHNR and FQNEAQ (reference sequence). The junction had 11 bases not matched to a gene; V was cut back by 2 bases and J by 4 bases. This chain's CDR3 is CASSLNNKGAKYEQYF. The CDR3, as DNA: TGTGCCAGCAGCTTAAACAATAAGGGGGCGAAGTACGAGCAGTACTTC.

This clonotype was observed a few times. The chain employs TRBV20-1 and TRBJ2-1; D call uncertain. In germline, CDR1 is DFQATT, CDR2 SNEGSKA (reference sequence). V was pared by 6 bases and J by 5 bases, with 11 bases between. This CDR3 spans 12 amino acids. The chain's CDR3 is CSAYGQNNEQFF. The CDR3 coding sequence is TGCAGTGCCTACGGTCAAAACAATGAGCAGTTCTTC.

This clonotype appeared many times. J is TRBJ2-5 and V is TRBV4-2; 9 bases are shared with TRBD1. The CDR3 length is 16 residues. Unmatched junction bases numbered 6, after V lost 0 bases and J lost 4 bases. Looked up from germline, CDR1 is LGHNA and CDR2 is YNFKEQ. The CDR3 coding sequence is TGTGCCAGCAGCCAAGATCTACAGGGGGCCTTAGAGACCCAGTACTTC. Its translation is CASSQDLQGALETQYF.

J is TRBJ2-5 and V is TRBV18; TRBD1 might be the D (5 bases). The germline gives CDR1 KGHSH, CDR2 LQKENI. V dropped 8 bases and J dropped 3 bases, with 19 bases sitting between them. The CDR3 runs to 15 residues. The CDR3 DNA is TGTGCCAGCCCCGACGACAGAACCGTCGAAGAGACCCAGTACTTC. It encodes CASPDDRTVEETQYF.

For this clonotype: The junction does not match germline at one end; this may be a read error. The CDR3 DNA sequence: TGTGCCAGCAGAGGGACTAGCGGGCAAGAGACCCAGCACTTC. Translated: CASRGTSGQETQHF. The J gene is TRBJ2-5, the V gene TRBV12-3 or TRBV12-4, with 12 positions matching TRBD2. The CDR3 has 14 residues.

V is TRBV28 and J is TRBJ1-5; D might be TRBD1 (5 bases). Germline loops: CDR1 MDHEN, CDR2 SYDVKM. CDR3 length: 15 amino acids. V was shortened by 7 bases and J by 7 bases, with 20 bases between the two germline ends. The DNA of the CDR3 is TGTGCCAGCACGTTACAGAGAGGGGCAGGGCAGCCCCAGCATTTT. Its protein is CASTLQRGAGQPQHF.

This clonotype was observed at least ten times. This rearrangement joins TRBV20-1 to TRBJ1-4; D might be TRBD1 (6 bases). Per germline, CDR1 DFQATT and CDR2 SNEGSKA (reference sequence). The CDR3 is 14 amino acids. The germline V and J ends were trimmed by 5 bases and 7 bases, with 17 bases remaining between them. CDR3 nucleotide sequence: TGCAGTGCTCGACAGACAGGAGGAGGTGAAAAACTGTTTTTT. Translating gives CSARQTGGGEKLFF.

This clonotype was seen ten or more times. The gene calls are TRBV6-1 and TRBJ2-3; D tentatively fits TRBD1 or TRBD2 (5 bases each). The germline V gene encodes CDR1 MNHNS and CDR2 SASEGT. Trimming pared 7 bases from V and 6 bases from J, leaving 17 bases between. The CDR3 loop spans 14 amino acids. The CDR3 DNA follows: TGTGCCAGCACTGAGGGACCTGCCGGGGATACGCAGTATTTT. Its protein product is CASTEGPAGDTQYF.

This clonotype was picked up a small number of times. The V and J genes are TRBV5-4 and TRBJ2-3; 9 nucleotides line up with TRBD2. CDR3 length: 14 residues. Germline V lookup: CDR1 SGHNT, CDR2 YYREEE (reference sequence). After removal of 5 bases from V and 6 bases from J, the junction contained 7 bases not matched to a gene. The CDR3, as DNA: TGTGCCAGCAGTAATAGCGGGAGTTTGGATACGCAGTATTTT. It yields the protein CASSNSGSLDTQYF.

This clonotype was picked up many times. This chain joins TRBV6-6 and TRBJ1-6, with D tentatively TRBD1 (5 bases). V lost 2 bases to trimming and J lost 10 bases, with 12 bases between them. The CDR3 totals 14 residues. Germline assignment: CDR1 MNHNY and CDR2 SVGAGI (reference sequence). CDR3 sequence reads: CASSYGGGKSPLHF. The CDR3 DNA reads TGTGCCAGCAGTTACGGGGGAGGCAAATCACCCCTCCACTTT.

There are many counts of this clonotype. V and J are TRBV6-5 and TRBJ1-2; perhaps TRBD1 as D (5 bases). The length of the CDR3 is 16 residues. The V gene's germline CDR1 is MNHEY and CDR2 SVGAGI. Trimming took off 6 bases at V and 4 bases at J, with 21 bases between the two ends. The CDR3 DNA follows: TGTGCCAGCAGCACCGAGGGACGGCGAACTAGCTATGGCTACACCTTC. Translation gives CASSTEGRRTSYGYTF.

This clonotype was picked up many times. This chain links TRBV7-2 with TRBJ1-1, with TRBD1 matching 9 bases. The CDR3 spans 15 residues. V shed 5 bases and J 8 bases; nucleotides not matched to a gene: 12. The V gene's germline CDR1 is SGHTA and CDR2 FQGNSA. The CDR3 region is CASSPTRGQGKEAFF. In nucleotides, the CDR3 is TGTGCCAGCAGCCCGACGCGAGGACAGGGGAAAGAAGCTTTCTTT.

This sequence joins TRBV20-1 and TRBJ2-3; unclear D gene. The germline V gene encodes CDR1 DFQATT and CDR2 SNEGSKA (reference sequence). Trimming removed 5 bases at V and 0 bases at J, with 9 bases between. This CDR3 is built from 13 residues. The CDR3 reads CSAHSPSTDTQYF. For the CDR3, the DNA is TGCAGTGCTCATTCTCCTAGCACAGATACGCAGTATTTT.

The sample holds many counts of this clonotype. The chain carries TRBV28 and TRBJ2-7; 8 bases map to TRBD2. The germline CDR1 and CDR2 sequences are MDHEN and SYDVKM. Trimming took 5 bases from V and 0 from J; bases not matched to a gene: 9. The CDR3 has 16 residues. CDR3: CASSPGTSPGSYEQYF. The CDR3 nucleotides read TGTGCCAGCAGTCCGGGGACTAGTCCCGGCTCCTACGAGCAGTACTTC. Variable domain in full (rest from reference TRBV28 and TRBJ2-7): DVKVTQSSRYLVKRTGEKVFLECVQDMDHENMFWYRQDPGLGLRLIYFSYDVKMKEKGDIPEGYSVSREKKERFSLILESASTNQTSMYLCASSPGTSPGSYEQYFGPGTRLTVT.

This clonotype has ten or more counts. V usage is TRBV12-3 or TRBV12-4 and J usage is TRBJ2-7; D call uncertain. V lost 2 bases and J lost 9, with 8 bases in between. The CDR3 runs 11 residues. The DNA of the CDR3 is TGTGCCAGCAGTTTATCCTCCAGGCAGTACTTC. Translation: CASSLSSRQYF.

This clonotype has at least ten counts. The V gene is TRBV29-1, the J gene TRBJ1-5; D not certain. V lost 4 bases, J lost 9 bases, and 16 bases lay in between. The germline V gene encodes CDR1 SQVTM and CDR2 ANQGSEA. CDR3 length: 13 residues. CDR3 sequence: CSVGGQGSGPQHF. For the CDR3, the DNA is TGCAGCGTTGGTGGTCAAGGGTCGGGGCCCCAGCATTTT.

The sample holds many counts of this clonotype. J is TRBJ2-5 and V is TRBV20-1; 7 positions agree with TRBD2. The germline V gene has CDR1 DFQATT and CDR2 SNEGSKA (reference sequence). The CDR3 is made up of 11 amino acids. J was trimmed by 7 bases and V by 6 bases; bases with no gene match: 5. The CDR3 loop is CSALLASTQYF. Written as DNA, the CDR3 is TGCAGTGCCCTACTAGCGTCGACCCAGTACTTC.

This clonotype was counted many times. This chain links TRBV28 with TRBJ1-5; weak D call: TRBD1 (5 bases). CDR3 length equals 14 residues. V lost 5 bases and J lost 4, with 12 bases in between. The germline CDR1 and CDR2 sequences are MDHEN and SYDVKM. CDR3 loop: CASSPGHGNQPQHF. CDR3 sequence (DNA): TGTGCCAGCAGTCCAGGACACGGGAATCAGCCCCAGCATTTT.

The sample holds a few counts of this clonotype. The chain has TRBV28 and TRBJ1-2; D may be TRBD1 (6 bases). V was shortened by 6 bases and J by 3 bases, with 26 bases between the two germline ends. Germline V gene sequence: CDR1 MDHEN, CDR2 SYDVKM. This CDR3 has 18 residues. The DNA for the CDR3 is TGTGCCAGCAGCCCGGTCGGGGGGCGAGATGCGCCTGACTATGGCTACACCTTC. Its protein product is CASSPVGGRDAPDYGYTF.

This clonotype appeared many times. The chain has TRBV7-2 and TRBJ2-7, with D maybe TRBD2 (6 bases). The CDR3 loop spans 14 amino acids. Deletions cut 5 bases from V and 3 bases from J, with 14 bases between. The germline CDR1 and CDR2 sequences are SGHTA and FQGNSA. The CDR3 nucleotides are TGTGCCAGCAGCCGGAGGGTCCCACTCTACGAGCAGTACTTC. It translates to CASSRRVPLYEQYF.

This clonotype was seen many times. The gene calls are TRBV5-1 and TRBJ1-3; D is unclear. Germline CDR1 is SGHRS and CDR2 is YFSETQ. Trimming took 0 bases from V and 2 from J, leaving 6 bases between them. The CDR3 runs to 14 residues. The CDR3 bases are TGCGCCAGCAGCTTGGGGGCAGCTGGAAACACCATATATTTT. This sequence encodes CASSLGAAGNTIYF.

This clonotype showed up many times. The J gene is TRBJ2-3, the V gene TRBV28, with TRBD1 as a possible D gene (5 bases). This CDR3 contains 14 residues. The V end was cut by 6 bases, the J end by 5 bases, with 15 bases between. CDR1 and CDR2 from the germline V gene are MDHEN and SYDVKM. CDR3 sequence reads: CASSPPGLQDTQYF. CDR3 coding DNA: TGTGCCAGCAGCCCTCCAGGGTTACAAGATACGCAGTATTTT.

This clonotype was counted ten times or more. This chain uses TRBV7-8 with TRBJ1-1; a weak D match, TRBD1 (6 bases). The CDR3 totals 15 residues. V lost 3 bases and J 0 bases, leaving 11 bases between the germline ends. Germline V lookup: CDR1 SGHVS, CDR2 FQNEAQ. The CDR3 loop is CASSFNSGVNTEAFF. CDR3 nucleotides: TGTGCCAGCAGCTTTAATTCAGGGGTGAACACTGAAGCTTTCTTT. Full variable domain (remainder filled in from reference TRBV7-8 and TRBJ1-1): GAGVSQSPRYKVAKRGQDVALRCDPISGHVSLFWYQQALGQGPEFLTYFQNEAQLDKSGLPSDRFFAERPEGSVSTLKIQRTQQEDSAVYLCASSFNSGVNTEAFFGQGTRLTVV.

V is TRBV12-3 or TRBV12-4 and J is TRBJ2-7, with 7 positions matching TRBD2. There are 14 residues in the CDR3. With V trimmed by 5 bases and J by 2 bases, 6 bases remained unmatched. The CDR3 DNA is TGTGCCAGCAGTCCACATGGGAGGGCCTACGAGCAGTACTTC. Amino acid sequence: CASSPHGRAYEQYF.

This clonotype was seen repeatedly, ten times or more. This chain links TRBV7-6 with TRBJ2-1; D gene unclear. Germline lookup yields CDR1 SGHVS and CDR2 FNYEAQ. This CDR3 contains 13 residues. Trimming shortened V by 5 bases and J by 8 bases, and 13 bases separated the two germline ends. The CDR3: CASSHNRVHEQFF. The CDR3 nucleotides read TGTGCCAGCAGCCACAATCGAGTCCATGAGCAGTTCTTC.